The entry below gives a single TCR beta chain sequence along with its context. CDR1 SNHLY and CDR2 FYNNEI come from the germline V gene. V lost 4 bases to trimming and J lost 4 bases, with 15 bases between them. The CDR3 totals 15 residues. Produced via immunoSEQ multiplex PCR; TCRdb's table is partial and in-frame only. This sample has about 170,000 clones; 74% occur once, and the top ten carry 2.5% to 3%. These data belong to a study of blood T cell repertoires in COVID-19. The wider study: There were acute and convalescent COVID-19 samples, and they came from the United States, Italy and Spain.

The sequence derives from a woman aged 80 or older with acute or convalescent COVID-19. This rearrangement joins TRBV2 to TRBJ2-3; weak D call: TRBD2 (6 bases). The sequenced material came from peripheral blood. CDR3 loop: CASSGGVRIADTQYF. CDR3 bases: TGTGCCAGCAGTGGGGGGGTTAGGATCGCAGATACGCAGTATTTT.